This TCR beta chain was captured in a study of T cell responses to AZD1222 COVID-19 vaccine (dated by TCRdb to the early 2020s). Some background on the complete study: AZD1222 recipients given second doses at about 4 weeks or at about 12 weeks were pooled, since spike-specific TCR depth and breadth were not found to differ between the two schedules. TCR sequencing was performed for roughly 250 trial participants, of whom some 200 were given two doses of AZD1222 and around 25 were given two doses of MenACWY control vaccine. Enrollment into the trials was organized by age into subgroups of 18-55, 56-69 and 70-plus years, and those subgroups contained about 160, 30 and 59 TCR-sequenced participants, respectively.

Findings and caveats that apply to the study as a whole: Because no samples from the day 14 peak response were available, repertoires could be characterized only after the peak T cell response. Only five to seven AZD1222 recipients were SARS-CoV-2 seropositive at baseline, limiting conclusions about previously exposed vaccinees. CD4 TCRs associated with the vaccine covered the entire spike protein, and the dominant responses were in regions 160-218 and 743-854. Reportedly, close to half of the unique spike-specific TCRs recognized epitopes lying outside the regions that are mutated in the B.1.351 and B.1.1.7 variants. After two AZD1222 doses, both the breadth and the depth of spike-specific TCRs were significantly higher than at day 0 and than in MenACWY recipients. In the small 56-69-year group, the increase in depth fell short of significance, most likely because of low power. Participants were mostly white British, with more females than males. The authors suggested clonal diversity may have been underestimated.

Interpreted using the paper, the time point label stands for: baseline before first vaccination. The vaccinee samples were drawn from two UK trials, COV001 and COV002, one of which was a single-blind randomized controlled phase 2/3 trial testing AZD1222 (ChAdOx1 nCoV-19) in healthy adults. For TCRbeta chain sequencing, PBMC samples from trial participants were taken at day 0 and at day 28 after the second dose. The CDR3 regions of human TCRbeta chains were analyzed by immunosequencing. In the source study's methods: Repertoire TCRs were matched against a reference library of SARS-CoV-2-specific TCRs generated with the MIRA antigen-specificity platform. Breadth was defined as the fraction of unique TCRs that were SARS-CoV-2-associated. Depth was defined as the fraction of total T cells that were SARS-CoV-2-associated. Using the MIRA data, each spike-specific TCR was mapped to the spike region that the TCR reacts to and placed in a CD4 or CD8 class. Log10-transformed breadth and depth values were compared by one-way ANOVA with Sidak's multiple comparisons tests. The immuneACCESS repertoire file appears here via TCRdb, limited to in-frame rearrangements. These files lack a portion of the clones; in checked studies, under half of the deficit traces to unresolved V genes, and the cause of the others is not known. V and J calls and clone size are as listed in that table; D and trimming were resolved from the DNA. Counted in this sample were about 150,000 clones; 85% to 95% of them appeared once. 1.1% to 1.5% of the sample is taken by the ten largest.

Points on this clone: Its antigen target is currently unknown. Base qualities were left out, and no much larger clone turns up one base away.

Clipping removes 4 bases from V and 4 bases from J, with 5 as the unmatched junction base count. The CDR3 sequence holds 14 residues, the cysteine and phenylalanine included. Here the CDR3 DNA is all that survives: 42 bases in frame from base 1. Taken from the germline V gene (reference sequence), the CDR1 and CDR2 loops are GTSNPN and SVGIG. This sequence originates from an adult in good health. The source material was peripheral blood, sampled on day 0 of AZD1222 vaccination. The V and J genes are TRBV30 and TRBJ2-5, and 11 bases in between align with TRBD2. The CDR3 in this case is CAWIGLAGGETQYF. The DNA reads TGTGCCTGGATTGGACTAGCGGGTGGAGAGACCCAGTACTTC.